The 10 T cell receptor beta chains given below trace back to one sample, sequenced in a study of blood T cell repertoires in COVID-19. Profiling relied on immunoSEQ multiplex PCR, and the TCRdb table lists in-frame clones only, not all of them. The table records nearly 70,000 clones, roughly 80% of them present only once. The specimen was peripheral blood. These receptors came from an elderly woman with acute or convalescent COVID-19.

This sequence joins TRBV15 and TRBJ1-2, with 9 bases lining up with TRBD1. V lost 0 bases to trimming and J lost 7 bases; unmatched junction nucleotides: 6. This CDR3 spans 15 amino acids. Germline-derived CDR1 and CDR2 are LNHNV and YYDKDF (reference sequence). CDR3 residues: CATSRETGGFGGYTF. The CDR3 nucleotides are TGTGCCACCAGCAGAGAAACAGGGGGCTTTGGTGGCTACACCTTC.

The chain couples TRBV7-2 to TRBJ1-1; TRBD1 matches at 7 bases. CDR3 size: 15 residues. J lost 6 bases, V lost 1 base, and 8 bases had no gene match. Germline V gene data show CDR1 as SGHTA and CDR2 as FQGNSA. DNA for the CDR3: TGTGCCAGCAGCTTAGGACAGGGATGGGGCGCTGAAGCTTTCTTT. Encoded protein: CASSLGQGWGAEAFF.

This chain joins TRBV30 and TRBJ1-1; D uncertain. From germline, CDR1 is GTSNPN and CDR2 SVGIG (reference sequence). This CDR3 spans 13 amino acids. V dropped 3 bases and J dropped 4 bases, with 12 bases sitting between them. CDR3 sequence reads: CAWSRQVGTEAFF. The DNA for the CDR3 is TGTGCCTGGAGCCGTCAGGTGGGCACTGAAGCTTTCTTT.

The chain carries TRBV2 and TRBJ1-6; TRBD1 agrees at 10 bases. The CDR3 loop spans 15 amino acids. Trimming at V came to 7 bases and at J to 7 bases, leaving 7 bases not matched to a gene. Germline V gene data show CDR1 as SNHLY and CDR2 as FYNNEI. The CDR3 spells CASNDRGLGNSPLHF. CDR3 coding DNA: TGTGCCAGCAATGACAGGGGGCTCGGGAATTCACCCCTCCACTTT.

The chain uses TRBV7-3 and TRBJ2-1; maybe TRBD1 (5 bases). Between the trimmed V and J ends, which lost 5 bases and 6 bases, there was a span of 14 bases. The CDR3 loop spans 14 amino acids. Germline CDR1 is SGHTA and CDR2 is FQGTGA. The DNA for the CDR3 is TGTGCCAGCAGCCATAAATCAGGGTTCAATGAGCAGTTCTTC. Translating gives CASSHKSGFNEQFF.

This sequence joins TRBV28 and TRBJ2-3; D perhaps matches TRBD2 (5 bases). V was clipped by 4 bases and J by 3 bases, with 14 bases between them. The CDR3 spans 15 residues. Per the germline V gene, CDR1 is MDHEN and CDR2 is SYDVKM. CDR3 coding DNA: TGTGCCAGCAGTTGGACCTCTGGGAGAACAGATACGCAGTATTTT. Its protein product is CASSWTSGRTDTQYF. The complete variable domain, with remaining parts taken from reference TRBV28 and TRBJ2-3, reads DVKVTQSSRYLVKRTGEKVFLECVQDMDHENMFWYRQDPGLGLRLIYFSYDVKMKEKGDIPEGYSVSREKKERFSLILESASTNQTSMYLCASSWTSGRTDTQYFGPGTRLTVL.

This chain links TRBV27 with TRBJ1-5, with D uncertain. V lost 6 bases and J 10 bases, leaving 16 bases between the germline ends. The CDR3 totals 13 residues. Germline V CDR1 and CDR2: MNHEY, SMNVEV (reference sequence). This chain's CDR3 is CASSQGLFGPQHF. DNA of the CDR3: TGTGCCAGCAGCCAAGGACTTTTCGGCCCCCAGCATTTT.

This chain uses TRBV5-1 with TRBJ2-2, with TRBD1 identical over 7 bases. V shed 0 bases, J shed 13 bases, and the junction held 3 bases outside the gene matches. The CDR3 is made up of 12 amino acids. The germline gives CDR1 SGHRS, CDR2 YFSETQ. CDR3: CASSLEGGGLFF. CDR3 nucleotide sequence: TGCGCCAGCAGCTTGGAAGGGGGCGGGCTGTTTTTT.

This sequence joins TRBV5-4 and TRBJ2-2; D remains ambiguous. This CDR3 spans 12 amino acids. CDR1 SGHNT and CDR2 YYREEE come from the germline V gene (reference sequence). V lost 4 bases to trimming and J lost 7 bases, with 8 bases between them. The CDR3 nucleotides read TGTGCCAGCAGCCTGGGTATCGGGGAGCTGTTTTTT. Protein sequence: CASSLGIGELFF.

The chain joins TRBV19 to TRBJ1-3; 9 bases match TRBD1. The CDR3 totals 15 residues. J was trimmed by 2 bases and V by 3 bases; bases with no gene match: 2. Germline lookup yields CDR1 LNHDA and CDR2 SQIVND (reference sequence). CDR3 nucleotide sequence: TGTGCCAGTAGTATCAGGACAGGGGCTGGAAACACCATATATTTT. Amino acid sequence: CASSIRTGAGNTIYF. The variable domain in full, with the rest retrieved from reference TRBV19 and TRBJ1-3, is DGGITQSPKYLFRKEGQNVTLSCEQNLNHDAMYWYRQDPGQGLRLIYYSQIVNDFQKGDIAEGYSVSREKKESFPLTVTSAQKNPTAFYLCASSIRTGAGNTIYFGEGSWLTVV.